This record looks at one TCR beta chain sequence and its context. Its antigen is still unknown. The authors made the TRB cDNA libraries by 5' RACE using UMI labels. TCRdb reanalyzed the 5' RACE reads and collapses them to one entry per CDR3 protein, without DNA. Its listing shows about 80,000 distinct CDR3 sequences. Germline CDR1 reads KGHDR; CDR2 reads SFDVKD. This CDR3 contains 18 residues. The authors gated naive CD8+ T cells as CD45RO-CCR7+CD27+CD95-. This sample is part of a study of CXCR3-negative and CXCR3-positive naive CD8 T cells. General study results and limits: Memory, not naive, CXCR3-negative and CXCR3-positive cells differed in TRBV-TRBJ usage. TRB CDR3 hydrophobicity was greater in CXCR3-positive naive cells than in CXCR3-negative naive cells.

The origin of this receptor is a human donor in good health. Some clones in this sample may be carry-over from other donors' samples. The chain links TRBV24-1 to TRBJ2-1; without DNA, the TCRdb call of TRBD2 cannot be checked. Sequencing was done on a sample of naive CXCR3- CD8+ T cells from blood. Stated subset: CD45RO-CCR7+CD27+CD95- naive CD8+ T cells lacking CXCR3 (TNR3-). The CDR3: CATYGLAGVDLSFNEQFF.